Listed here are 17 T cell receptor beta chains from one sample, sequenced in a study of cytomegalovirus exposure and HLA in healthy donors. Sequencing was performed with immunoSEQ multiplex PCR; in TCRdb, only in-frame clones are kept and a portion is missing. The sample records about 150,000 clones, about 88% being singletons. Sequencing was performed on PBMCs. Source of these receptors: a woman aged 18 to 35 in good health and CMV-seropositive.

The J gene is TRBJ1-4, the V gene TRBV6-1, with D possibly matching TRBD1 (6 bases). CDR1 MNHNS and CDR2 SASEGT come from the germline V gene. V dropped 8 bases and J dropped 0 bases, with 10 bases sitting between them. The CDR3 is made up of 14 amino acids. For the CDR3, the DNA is TGTGCCAGCGCGAGGACAGCAACTAATGAAAAACTGTTTTTT. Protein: CASARTATNEKLFF.

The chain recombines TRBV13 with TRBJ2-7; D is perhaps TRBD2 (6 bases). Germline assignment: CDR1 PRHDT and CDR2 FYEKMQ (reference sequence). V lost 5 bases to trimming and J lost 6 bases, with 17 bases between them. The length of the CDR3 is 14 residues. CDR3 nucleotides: TGTGCCAGCAGCCCCTGGGGAGGCGGTCGCGAGCAGTACTTC. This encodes CASSPWGGGREQYF.

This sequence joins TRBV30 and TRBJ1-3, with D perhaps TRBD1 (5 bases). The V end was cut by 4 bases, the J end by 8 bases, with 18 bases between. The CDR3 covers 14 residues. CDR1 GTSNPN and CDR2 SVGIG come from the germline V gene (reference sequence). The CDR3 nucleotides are TGTGCCTGGACCCTCCCGGGGGTACGTGACACCATATATTTT. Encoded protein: CAWTLPGVRDTIYF.

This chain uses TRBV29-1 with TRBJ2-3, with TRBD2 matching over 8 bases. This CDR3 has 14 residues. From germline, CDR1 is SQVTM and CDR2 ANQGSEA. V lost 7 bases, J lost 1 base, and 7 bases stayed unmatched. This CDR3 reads CSAQTSGRTDTQYF. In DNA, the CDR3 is TGCAGCGCACAAACTAGCGGACGCACAGATACGCAGTATTTT.

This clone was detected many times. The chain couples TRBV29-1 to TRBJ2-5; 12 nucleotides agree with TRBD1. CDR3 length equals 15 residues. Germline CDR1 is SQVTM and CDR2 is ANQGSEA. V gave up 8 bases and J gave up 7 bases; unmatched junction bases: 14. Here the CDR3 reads CSFIGSGQGARTQYF. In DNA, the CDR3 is TGCAGCTTCATAGGGTCGGGACAGGGGGCCCGGACCCAGTACTTC.

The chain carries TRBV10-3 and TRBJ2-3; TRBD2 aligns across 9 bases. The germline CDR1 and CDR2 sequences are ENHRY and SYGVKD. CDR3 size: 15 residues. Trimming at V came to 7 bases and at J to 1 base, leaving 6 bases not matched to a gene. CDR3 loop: CAIMAVAGGTDTQYF. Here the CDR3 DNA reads TGTGCCATCATGGCCGTAGCGGGAGGCACAGATACGCAGTATTTT.

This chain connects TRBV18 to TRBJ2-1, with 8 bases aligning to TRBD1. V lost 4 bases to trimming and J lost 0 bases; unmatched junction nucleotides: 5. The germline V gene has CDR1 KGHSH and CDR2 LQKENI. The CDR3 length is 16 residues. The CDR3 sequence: CASSLTGESSYNEQFF. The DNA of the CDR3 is TGTGCCAGCTCACTGACAGGGGAGAGCTCCTACAATGAGCAGTTCTTC.

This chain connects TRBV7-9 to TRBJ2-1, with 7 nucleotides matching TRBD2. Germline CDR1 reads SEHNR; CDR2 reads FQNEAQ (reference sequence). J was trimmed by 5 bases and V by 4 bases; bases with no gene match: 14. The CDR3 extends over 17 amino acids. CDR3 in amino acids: CASSSLLLAGGNNEQFF. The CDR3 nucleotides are TGTGCCAGCAGCTCCTTACTATTAGCCGGGGGGAACAATGAGCAGTTCTTC.

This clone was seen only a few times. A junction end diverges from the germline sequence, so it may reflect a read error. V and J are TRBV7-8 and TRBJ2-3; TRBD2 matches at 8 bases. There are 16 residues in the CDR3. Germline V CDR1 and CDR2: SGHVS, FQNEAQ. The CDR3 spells CASSLRGAGGTDTQYF. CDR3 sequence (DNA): TGTGCCAGCAGCTTACGGGGCGCGGGGGGCACCGATACGCAGTATTTT.

CDR3 loop: CAWSVREKLFF. The CDR3 DNA is TGTGCCTGGAGTGTACGGGAAAAACTGTTTTTT. The chain couples TRBV30 to TRBJ1-4, with D unresolved. The CDR3 totals 11 residues. Germline V CDR1 and CDR2: GTSNPN, SVGIG (reference sequence). Trimming took off 0 bases at V and 8 bases at J, with 4 bases between the two ends.

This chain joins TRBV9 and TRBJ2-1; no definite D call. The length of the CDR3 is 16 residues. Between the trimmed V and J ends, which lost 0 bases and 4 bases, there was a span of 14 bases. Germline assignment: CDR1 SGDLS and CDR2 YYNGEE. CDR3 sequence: CASSVGKLRVYNEQFF. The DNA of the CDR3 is TGTGCCAGCAGCGTAGGAAAACTACGGGTTTACAATGAGCAGTTCTTC.

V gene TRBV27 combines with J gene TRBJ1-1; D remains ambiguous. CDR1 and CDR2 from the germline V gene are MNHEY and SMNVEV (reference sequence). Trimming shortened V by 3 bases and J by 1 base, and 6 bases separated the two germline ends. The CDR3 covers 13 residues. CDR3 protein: CASSLRENTEAFF. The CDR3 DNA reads TGTGCCAGCAGTTTGCGGGAGAACACTGAAGCTTTCTTT.

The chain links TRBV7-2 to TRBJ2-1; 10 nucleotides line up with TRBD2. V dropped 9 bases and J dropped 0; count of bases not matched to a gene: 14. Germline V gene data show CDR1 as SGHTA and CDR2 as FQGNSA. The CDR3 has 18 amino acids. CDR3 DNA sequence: TGTGCCAGTAGGGGGACTAGCGACAGCGGAAGCTCCTACAATGAGCAGTTCTTC. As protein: CASRGTSDSGSSYNEQFF.

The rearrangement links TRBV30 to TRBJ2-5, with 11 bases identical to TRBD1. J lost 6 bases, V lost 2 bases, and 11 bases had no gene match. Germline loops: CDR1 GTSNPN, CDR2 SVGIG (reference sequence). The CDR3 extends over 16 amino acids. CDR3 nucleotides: TGTGCCTGGAGTCTACCCGGGACAGGGGGGAGACAGACCCAGTACTTC. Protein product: CAWSLPGTGGRQTQYF.

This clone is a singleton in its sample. CDR3 coding DNA: TGTGCCAGCAGCTTACTCGTATCTGAGGAGTTCGGCGGCGAGCAGTACTTC. Encoded protein: CASSLLVSEEFGGEQYF. This sequence joins TRBV7-6 and TRBJ2-7; D unclear. CDR3 length: 17 residues. V was trimmed by 2 bases and J by 6 bases, leaving 23 bases between them. Germline CDR1 is SGHVS and CDR2 is FNYEAQ.

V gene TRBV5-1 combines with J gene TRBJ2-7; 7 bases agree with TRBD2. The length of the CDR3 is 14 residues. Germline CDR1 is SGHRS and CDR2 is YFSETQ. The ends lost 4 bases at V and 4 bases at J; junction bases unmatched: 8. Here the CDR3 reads CASSAAGAQYEQYF. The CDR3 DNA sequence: TGCGCCAGCAGCGCGGCGGGAGCTCAATACGAGCAGTACTTC. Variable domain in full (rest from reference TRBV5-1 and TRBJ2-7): KAGVTQTPRYLIKTRGQQVTLSCSPISGHRSVSWYQQTPGQGLQFLFEYFSETQRNKGNFPGRFSGRQFSNSRSEMNVSTLELGDSALYLCASSAAGAQYEQYFGPGTRLTVT.

The CDR3, as DNA: TGTGCCAGCAGTTACCGGACTAGCGGGGGTGGTGAGCAGTTCTTC. The encoded protein is CASSYRTSGGGEQFF. The V gene is TRBV6-5, the J gene TRBJ2-1; 13 nucleotides line up with TRBD2. The V gene's germline CDR1 is MNHEY and CDR2 SVGAGI. V shed 2 bases, J shed 9 bases, and the junction held 4 bases outside the gene matches. The CDR3 spans 15 residues.